This T cell receptor (beta chain) derives from a study of CD8 T cells in Susac syndrome (dated by TCRdb to between 2018 and 2020). Study-level background: Whether CD8+ T cell activation and differentiation in Susac syndrome was antigen driven was tested using repertoire sequencing. The study compared CD8+ T cell repertoire clonality among 12 healthy donors, around 14 Susac syndrome patients and around 16 multiple sclerosis patients. What the research found in general, with its limitations: The number of individuals in the TCR sequencing and HLA analysis was acknowledged as relatively small.

Via the germline V gene (reference sequence), CDR1 is SEHNR and CDR2 FQNEAQ. The junction shows trimming of 5 bases on V and 2 bases on J, plus 13 bases between the germline ends. There are 14 amino acids in the CDR3, from cysteine to phenylalanine inclusive. The CDR3 DNA has 42 bases and is translated from base 1. As for this clonotype: No antigen is known for it. It has no much larger one-base neighbor in the sample; base qualities were not kept.

RNA was extracted using the RNeasy kit, and about 0.5 to 1 ug of the RNA was reverse transcribed with random hexamers. TCR beta CDR3 regions were amplified with the immunoSEQ multiplex PCR assay covering 54 Vbeta and 13 Jbeta segments. Bias from PCR amplification was corrected by using a synthetic template baseline for primer optimization and for computational correction. On the study's bioinformatics: Reads were annotated to V, D and J genes per IMGT and analyzed with immunoSEQ Analyzer, keeping only productive sequences. Clonality was computed as one minus Shannon entropy normalized by log2 of the number of productive unique sequences. Public and private clones were assessed among the 100 most prevalent clones of each patient and control. A clone was defined as Susac-specific if it was absent from the healthy and MS cohorts, from approximately 980 published viral clones and from other ImmuneACCESS disease sequences. The raw public reads went through TCRdb reprocessing: fastp at Q25, MiXCR clone calling, in-frame beta chains kept. Each entry is one CDR3 protein sequence, shown with its most common DNA and genes. TCRdb's processing, not the study's, gives the V and J calls here. The table for this sample lists hundreds of thousands of distinct CDR3 sequences; about 91% of them were counted only once. Around 0.18% of the sample is held by the ten biggest clonotypes.

Peripheral blood CD8+ and CD4+ T cells from healthy donors, Susac syndrome patients and multiple sclerosis patients were profiled by high-throughput TCR beta sequencing. The multiple sclerosis controls were treatment-naive patients whose relapsing-remitting disease, either stable or active, fulfilled the revised McDonald criteria. Bulk CD8+ and CD4+ T cells were purified by magnetic negative isolation, while CD8+ TEMRA cells were enriched using FACS. Blood was drawn into EDTA tubes, processed within 24 hours, and PBMCs were isolated by density gradient centrifugation. PBMCs intended for TCR sequencing were cryopreserved in liquid nitrogen and thawed later in a water bath at 37 degrees C. The sorted or isolated CD4+, CD8+ and CD8+ TEMRA cells reached a purity of at least 90%.

The sequencing input was CD8+ T cells from PBMCs. The V gene is TRBV7-9 and the J gene is TRBJ2-7, and the D gene may be TRBD1, 5 bases matching. The origin of this receptor is a human donor with multiple sclerosis. The DNA reads as follows: TGTGCCAGCAGCCCTTTGACAGTGCCCTACGAGCAGTACTTC. Its translation reads: CASSPLTVPYEQYF.